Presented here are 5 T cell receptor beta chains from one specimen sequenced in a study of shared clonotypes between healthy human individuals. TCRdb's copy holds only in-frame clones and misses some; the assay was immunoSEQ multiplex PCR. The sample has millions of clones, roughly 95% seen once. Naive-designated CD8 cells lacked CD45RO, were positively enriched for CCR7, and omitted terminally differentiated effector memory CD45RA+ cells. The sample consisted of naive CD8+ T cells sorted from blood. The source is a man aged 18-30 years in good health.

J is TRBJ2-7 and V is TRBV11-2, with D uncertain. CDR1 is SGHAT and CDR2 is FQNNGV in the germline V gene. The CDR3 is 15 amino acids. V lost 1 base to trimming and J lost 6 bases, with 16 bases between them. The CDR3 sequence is CASSLVAQDPLEQYF. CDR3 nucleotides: TGTGCCAGCAGCTTAGTAGCCCAGGATCCCCTCGAGCAGTACTTC.

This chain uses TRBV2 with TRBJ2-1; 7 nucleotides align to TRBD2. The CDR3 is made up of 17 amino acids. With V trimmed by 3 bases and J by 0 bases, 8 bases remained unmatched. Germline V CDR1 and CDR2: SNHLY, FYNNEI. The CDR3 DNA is TGTGCCAGCAGTGAGCGCGGGGGTGCCAGCTCCTACAATGAGCAGTTCTTC. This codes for CASSERGGASSYNEQFF.

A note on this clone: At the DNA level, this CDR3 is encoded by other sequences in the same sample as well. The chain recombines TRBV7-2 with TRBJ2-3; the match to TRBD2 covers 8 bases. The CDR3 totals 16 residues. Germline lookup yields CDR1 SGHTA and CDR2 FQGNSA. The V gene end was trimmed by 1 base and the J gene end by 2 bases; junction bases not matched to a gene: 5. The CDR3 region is CASSLGASGFTDTQYF. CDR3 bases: TGTGCCAGCAGCTTAGGGGCTAGCGGGTTCACAGATACGCAGTATTTT.

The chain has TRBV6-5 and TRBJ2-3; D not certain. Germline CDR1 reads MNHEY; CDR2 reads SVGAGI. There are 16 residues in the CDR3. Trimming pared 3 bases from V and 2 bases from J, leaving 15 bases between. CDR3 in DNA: TGTGCCAGCAGTTATGGTGCGGTGGCCACCACAGATACGCAGTATTTT. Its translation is CASSYGAVATTDTQYF.

CDR3 residues: CASTPSRFGNTEAFF. The CDR3 bases are TGTGCCAGCACCCCCTCCAGGTTTGGAAACACTGAAGCTTTCTTT. The gene calls are TRBV6-1 and TRBJ1-1; D gene unclear. There are 15 residues in the CDR3. V shed 7 bases and J shed 2 bases, with 17 bases lying between them. The germline gives CDR1 MNHNS, CDR2 SASEGT.